These T cell receptor beta chains were read from a single sample in a study of identical twins. TCRdb called the 5' RACE reads again in MiXCR, with one record for every CDR3 protein. Counted here are approximately 670,000 distinct CDR3 sequences, roughly 6.2% occurring once; the ten biggest clones make up 1.5% to 2%. The specimen sequenced was naive T cells sorted from blood. These receptors all come from a man in his late teens or twenties in good health. The CDR3 runs from the conserved cysteine through the conserved F or W.

TRBV29-1	TRBJ2-7	CSIRTGSYEQYF
TRBV3-1	TRBJ2-2	CASSPSRHGELFF
TRBV24-1	TRBJ2-2	CATSGISPSGGRNTGELFF
TRBV28	TRBJ2-5	CASTASRGGETQYF
TRBV10-3	TRBJ2-3	CATTLGVTQSNTDTQYF
TRBV20-1	TRBJ2-7	CSAMPGEREQYF
TRBV5-6	TRBJ1-2	CASSWDRDGYTF
TRBV29-1	TRBJ2-7	CSLLTSYEQYF
TRBV7-3	TRBJ1-1	CASSLTRPGLNTEAFF
TRBV4-1	TRBJ2-1	CASSQPPAAGVGNEQFF
TRBV5-1	TRBJ2-3	CASSPGLAGGPEDTQYF
TRBV20-1	TRBJ2-1	CSASVAGVVDEQFF
TRBV20-1	TRBJ1-2	CSARITGFGYTF
TRBV11-3	TRBJ2-1	CASSPRNSYEQFF
TRBV12-3/TRBV12-4	TRBJ1-5	CASSLEHSNQPQHF
TRBV27	TRBJ2-1	CASSGPSGPTDEQFF
TRBV6-5	TRBJ2-1	CASSYTGQGYNEQFF
TRBV3-1	TRBJ2-4	CASSQEKARDIQYF
TRBV12-3/TRBV12-4	TRBJ2-3	CASSFGSQGSYTDTQYF
TRBV5-5	TRBJ2-2	CASSLMVAGELFF
TRBV7-6	TRBJ2-7	CASSGHRGRVSYEQYF
TRBV20-1	TRBJ2-5	CSAGGGGDGETQYF
TRBV12-3/TRBV12-4	TRBJ2-2	CASRRTGTGATGELFF
TRBV6-1	TRBJ1-1	CAIDRVNTEAFF
TRBV30	TRBJ2-3	CAWSTGTGTTDTQYF
TRBV3-1	TRBJ2-1	CASSPGLDDYNEQFF
TRBV10-3	TRBJ2-7	CAISEFVQASYEQYF
TRBV7-6	TRBJ2-1	CASSSSGRGAYNEQFF
TRBV3-1	TRBJ2-1	CASSQDHSGGTSGEQFF
TRBV6-2/TRBV6-3	TRBJ2-5	CASIAYARVAETQYF
TRBV7-8	TRBJ2-1	CASSRLEIRAASYNEQFF
TRBV20-1	TRBJ2-1	CSARVRGGGTYNEQFF
TRBV13	TRBJ2-3	CASSPPLLTSTDTQYF
TRBV3-1	TRBJ1-5	CASSQDLDRRNQPQHF
TRBV11-2	TRBJ2-3	CASSPIRDRVKDTQYF
TRBV7-2	TRBJ2-1	CASSSVGVGPHEQFF
TRBV18	TRBJ2-5	CASSPRSSQETQYF
TRBV13	TRBJ2-7	CASSPPPGQGFREQYF
TRBV27	TRBJ1-4	CASSFRGINEKLFF
TRBV6-5	TRBJ2-7	CASSYGGLSLAGYEQYF
TRBV5-1	TRBJ1-2	CAKLTPRLPGDYGYTF
TRBV12-3/TRBV12-4	TRBJ2-5	CASWQGQGETQYF
TRBV4-3	TRBJ2-1	CASSQDREGLVQFF
TRBV7-9	TRBJ2-5	CASSSHREQETQYF
TRBV20-1	TRBJ2-5	CSARTPVGLETQYF
TRBV29-1	TRBJ2-3	CSVGPVRGAHRDTQYF
TRBV30	TRBJ2-1	CAWSSTSSNEQFF
TRBV20-1	TRBJ1-3	CSARTGGGNTIYF
TRBV12-3/TRBV12-4	TRBJ2-1	CASSSSYLEQFF
TRBV29-1	TRBJ2-3	CSVGPVGDTQYF
TRBV6-5	TRBJ2-5	CASSYSWGLAETQYF
TRBV6-1	TRBJ2-5	CASTDRRTQETQYF
TRBV12-3/TRBV12-4	TRBJ1-6	CASRPGTGLSPLHF
TRBV15	TRBJ1-3	CATSTGESSGNTIYF
TRBV20-1	TRBJ2-7	CSASSQDRPSTYEQYF
TRBV20-1	TRBJ1-1	CSARDPVAWDTEAFF
TRBV20-1	TRBJ2-5	CSAREGSGETQYF
TRBV28	TRBJ1-3	CASKGQGSGNTIYF
TRBV2	TRBJ2-2	CASAQYGELFF